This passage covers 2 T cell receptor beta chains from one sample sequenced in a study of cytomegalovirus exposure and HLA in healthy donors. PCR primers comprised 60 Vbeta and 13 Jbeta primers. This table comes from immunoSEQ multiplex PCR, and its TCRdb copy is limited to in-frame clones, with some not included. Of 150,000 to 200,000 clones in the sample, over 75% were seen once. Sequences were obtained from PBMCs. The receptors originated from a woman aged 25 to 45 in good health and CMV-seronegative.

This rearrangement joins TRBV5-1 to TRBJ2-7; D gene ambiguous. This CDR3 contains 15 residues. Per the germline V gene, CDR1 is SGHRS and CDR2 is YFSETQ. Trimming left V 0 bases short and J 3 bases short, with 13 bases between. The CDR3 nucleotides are TGCGCCAGCAGCTTGGTGGGCCCCCCAGGCTACGAGCAGTACTTC. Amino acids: CASSLVGPPGYEQYF.

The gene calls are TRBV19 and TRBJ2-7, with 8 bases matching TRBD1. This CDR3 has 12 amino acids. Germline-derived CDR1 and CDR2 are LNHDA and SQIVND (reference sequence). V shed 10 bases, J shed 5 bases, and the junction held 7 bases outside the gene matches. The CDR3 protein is CATKDRVHEQYF. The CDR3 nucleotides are TGTGCCACTAAGGACAGGGTCCACGAGCAGTACTTC.